This TCR beta chain was identified during a study of blood T cell repertoires in COVID-19. Assay: immunoSEQ multiplex PCR; the TCRdb copy retains only in-frame clones and omits some. Here the sample spans some 270,000 clones, 80% to 90% being singletons. V lost 8 bases, J lost 4 bases, and 12 bases stayed unmatched. Germline V gives CDR1 MGHRA, CDR2 YSYEKL. This CDR3 spans 16 amino acids. Ages ranged from roughly 18 to 95 years, with residence in approximately 23 US areas. Clinical histories supplied by participants themselves formed the basis of cohort assignment. The origin of this receptor is a woman aged 30 to 39 with acute COVID-19. Sequences were obtained from PBMCs or T cells enriched from blood (not recorded which). The chain recombines TRBV4-1 with TRBJ2-1; 9 bases match TRBD2. The CDR3 sequence is CASSVAGDGTYNEQFF. As DNA, the CDR3 is TGCGCCAGCTCAGTAGCGGGAGACGGGACTTACAATGAGCAGTTCTTC.